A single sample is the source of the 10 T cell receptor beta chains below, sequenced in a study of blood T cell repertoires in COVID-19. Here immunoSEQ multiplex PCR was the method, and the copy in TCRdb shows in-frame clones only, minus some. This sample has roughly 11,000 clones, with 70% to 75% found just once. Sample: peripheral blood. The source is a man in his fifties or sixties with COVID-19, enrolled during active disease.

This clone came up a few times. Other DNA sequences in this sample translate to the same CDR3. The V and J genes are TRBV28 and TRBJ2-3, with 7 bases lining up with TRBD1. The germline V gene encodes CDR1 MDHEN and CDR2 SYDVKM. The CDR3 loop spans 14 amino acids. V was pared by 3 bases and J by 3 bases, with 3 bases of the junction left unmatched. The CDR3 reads CASSFLQGTDTQYF. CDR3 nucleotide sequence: TGTGCCAGCAGTTTCTTACAGGGGACAGATACGCAGTATTTT. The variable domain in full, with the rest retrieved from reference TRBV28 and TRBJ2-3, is DVKVTQSSRYLVKRTGEKVFLECVQDMDHENMFWYRQDPGLGLRLIYFSYDVKMKEKGDIPEGYSVSREKKERFSLILESASTNQTSMYLCASSFLQGTDTQYFGPGTRLTVL.

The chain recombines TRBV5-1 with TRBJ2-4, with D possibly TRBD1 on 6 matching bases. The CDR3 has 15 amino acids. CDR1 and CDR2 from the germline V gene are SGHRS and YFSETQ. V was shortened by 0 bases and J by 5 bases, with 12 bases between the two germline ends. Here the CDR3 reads CASSLDGGWENIQYF. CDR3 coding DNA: TGCGCCAGCAGCTTGGATGGGGGCTGGGAAAACATTCAGTACTTC.

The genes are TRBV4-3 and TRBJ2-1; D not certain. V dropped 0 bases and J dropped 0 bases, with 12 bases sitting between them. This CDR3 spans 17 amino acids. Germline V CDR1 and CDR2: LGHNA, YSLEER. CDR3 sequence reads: CASSQEGFSSSYNEQFF. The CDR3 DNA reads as TGCGCCAGCAGCCAAGAGGGCTTCTCGAGCTCCTACAATGAGCAGTTCTTC.

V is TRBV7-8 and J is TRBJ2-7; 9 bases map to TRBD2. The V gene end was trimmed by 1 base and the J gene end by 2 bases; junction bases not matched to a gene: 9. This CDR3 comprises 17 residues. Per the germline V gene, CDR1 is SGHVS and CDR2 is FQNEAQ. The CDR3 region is CASSLVKSAGGAYEQYF. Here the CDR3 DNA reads TGTGCCAGCAGCTTAGTGAAGTCCGCGGGGGGGGCCTACGAGCAGTACTTC.

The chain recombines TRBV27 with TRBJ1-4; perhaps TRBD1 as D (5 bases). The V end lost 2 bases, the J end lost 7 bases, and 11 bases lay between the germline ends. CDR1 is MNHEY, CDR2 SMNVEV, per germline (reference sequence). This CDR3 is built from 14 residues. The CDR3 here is CASSLQGRSEKLFF. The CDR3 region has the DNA TGTGCCAGCAGTTTACAGGGAAGGTCTGAAAAACTGTTTTTT.

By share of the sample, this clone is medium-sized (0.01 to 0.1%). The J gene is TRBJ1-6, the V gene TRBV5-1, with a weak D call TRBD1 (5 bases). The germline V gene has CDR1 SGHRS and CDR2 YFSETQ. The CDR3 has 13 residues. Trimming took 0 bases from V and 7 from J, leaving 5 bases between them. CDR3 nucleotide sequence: TGCGCCAGCAGCTTGGAGGGGAATTCACCCCTCCACTTT. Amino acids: CASSLEGNSPLHF. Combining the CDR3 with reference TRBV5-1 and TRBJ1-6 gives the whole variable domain KAGVTQTPRYLIKTRGQQVTLSCSPISGHRSVSWYQQTPGQGLQFLFEYFSETQRNKGNFPGRFSGRQFSNSRSEMNVSTLELGDSALYLCASSLEGNSPLHFGNGTRLTVT.

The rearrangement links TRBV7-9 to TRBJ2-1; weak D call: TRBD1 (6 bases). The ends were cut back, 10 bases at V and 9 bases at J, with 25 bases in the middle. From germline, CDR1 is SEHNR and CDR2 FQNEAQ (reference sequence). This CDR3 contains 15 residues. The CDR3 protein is CATLKLRAGVGEQFF. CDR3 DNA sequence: TGTGCCACCTTAAAACTGAGGGCAGGGGTTGGTGAGCAGTTCTTC.

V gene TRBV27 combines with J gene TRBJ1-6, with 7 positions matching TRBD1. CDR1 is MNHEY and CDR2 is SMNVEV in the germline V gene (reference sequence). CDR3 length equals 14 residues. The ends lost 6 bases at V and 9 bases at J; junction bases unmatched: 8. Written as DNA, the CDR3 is TGTGCCAGCAGGACAACAGGGGTCGGTTCACCCCTCCACTTT. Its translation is CASRTTGVGSPLHF.

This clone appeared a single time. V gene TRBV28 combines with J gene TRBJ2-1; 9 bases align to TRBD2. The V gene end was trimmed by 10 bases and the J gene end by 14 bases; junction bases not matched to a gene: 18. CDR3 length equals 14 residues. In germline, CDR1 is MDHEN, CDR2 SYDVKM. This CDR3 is CATEYSGGPAGEFF. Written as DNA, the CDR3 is TGTGCCACCGAATATAGCGGGGGTCCAGCGGGGGAGTTCTTC.

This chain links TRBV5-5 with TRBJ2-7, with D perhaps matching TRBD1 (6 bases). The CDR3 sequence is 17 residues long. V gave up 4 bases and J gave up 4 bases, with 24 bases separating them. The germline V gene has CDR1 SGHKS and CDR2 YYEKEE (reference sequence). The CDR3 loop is CASSTDNRARGIYEQYF. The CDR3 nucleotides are TGTGCCAGCAGCACAGACAACAGGGCCCGAGGTATATACGAGCAGTACTTC.